The entry that follows covers one T cell receptor beta chain sequence. Its antigen is unknown. This record comes from a study of regulatory T cells in long-lasting Graves disease. The study, taken as a whole, reports: Preferential use of TRBV28, TRBJ1-2 and TRBJ2-5 was seen in persistent disease.

The sample's time point: newly diagnosed GD, antithyroid drugs for less than 3 months. With RNA extracted from PBMCs as input, the TCR library was made. CDR3-region Arm-PCR and iRepertoire HTBI primers produced the TCR beta libraries. MiXCR was run by TCRdb on the multiplex PCR reads, yielding one entry per CDR3 protein. Of 520,000 or so distinct CDR3 sequences in the sample, about 12% were seen once. Germline CDR1 is MNHEY and CDR2 is SVGEGT. The CDR3 is made up of 14 amino acids. V dropped 4 bases and J dropped 6 bases, with 13 bases sitting between them. These same data were also listed under a study on T cells in Graves' hyperthyroidism and ophthalmopathy.

This specimen consisted of peripheral blood mononuclear cells (PBMCs), obtained at new diagnosis, from a patient treated with antithyroid drugs. This clonotype was obtained from a woman aged 25 to 39 with Graves disease. The chain joins TRBV6-2 or TRBV6-3 to TRBJ2-1; the D gene is possibly TRBD1 (5 bases). The CDR3 here is CASSSYDQGNEQFF. DNA of the CDR3: TGTGCCAGCAGTTCCTACGACCAGGGCAATGAGCAGTTCTTC.